These T cell receptor beta chains were read from a single sample in a study of cytomegalovirus exposure and HLA in healthy donors. Measured with immunoSEQ multiplex PCR; TCRdb has only the in-frame clones, and not every one. The repertoire includes roughly 180,000 clones, 76% of them detected once, and around 1.6% sits in the top ten. Sequencing was performed on PBMCs. The origin of the receptors is a man younger than 35 in good health and CMV-seronegative. The CDR3 runs from the conserved cysteine through the conserved F or W. The D gene is left open where the match is weak. Size values are once, few and many counts, or a class for expanded clones, and some rows have none.

TRBJ2-2 | . | TRBV4-1 | TRBD1 | TGCGCCAGCAGCCAAGGTGGACAGGGCATCGGGGAGCTGTTTTTT | CASSQGGQGIGELFF
TRBJ2-7 | . | TRBV7-6 | TRBD1 | TGTGCCAGCAGCTCCTACCGGGACAGGGGCTACGAGCAGTACTTC | CASSSYRDRGYEQYF
TRBJ2-2 | once | TRBV11-3 | . | TGTGCCAGCAGCTCAGGGGACACCGGGGAGCTGTTTTTT | CASSSGDTGELFF
TRBJ2-7 | . | TRBV30 | TRBD2 | TGTGCCTACACCGGGACTAGCGGGATCTACGAGCAGTACTTC | CAYTGTSGIYEQYF
TRBJ2-7 | . | TRBV4-2 | TRBD1 | TGTGCCAGCAGCCAAGAGGGGGGGACAGGGCATACCTACGAGCAGTACTTC | CASSQEGGTGHTYEQYF
TRBJ1-6 | . | TRBV18 | . | TGTGCCAGCTCACCGACCGGCGGAAATTCACCCCTCCACTTT | CASSPTGGNSPLHF
TRBJ2-3 | . | TRBV6-4 | . | TGTGCCAGCAGCGAGGCCGGGTCTCGCACAGATACGCAGTATTTT | CASSEAGSRTDTQYF
TRBJ1-1 | . | TRBV5-4 | TRBD1 | TGTGCCAGCAGCTTGGGGACAGGGGAAGAAGCTTTCTTT | CASSLGTGEEAFF
TRBJ2-7 | . | TRBV19 | . | TGTGCCAGTAGTCAAGATCCAGGGTCAGGGTCCTACGAGCAGTACTTC | CASSQDPGSGSYEQYF
TRBJ1-1 | . | TRBV5-1 | TRBD1 | TGCGCCAGCAGCGACCCAAGACAGGGCTCTAACACTGAAGCTTTCTTT | CASSDPRQGSNTEAFF
TRBJ2-2 | . | TRBV9 | . | TGTGCCAGCAGCGTAGACCCGGGGCCACCCAGGGGCACCGGGGAGCTGTTTTTT | CASSVDPGPPRGTGELFF
TRBJ2-3 | . | TRBV9 | TRBD2 | TGTGCCAGCAGCGTGGGACCTCAGACTAGCGGTACTAGCACAGATACGCAGTATTTT | CASSVGPQTSGTSTDTQYF
TRBJ2-1 | . | TRBV9 | TRBD2 | TGTGCCAGCAGCGTATTGGCGGGAGGTTACAATGAGCAGTTCTTC | CASSVLAGGYNEQFF
TRBJ2-7 | . | TRBV4-2 | TRBD2 | TGTGCCAGCAGCCAAGTCAGGCTAGCGGTGTCTGGGGAGCAGTACTTC | CASSQVRLAVSGEQYF
TRBJ2-7 | . | TRBV5-1 | . | TGCGCCAGCAGCGTGGGGGCTGCTTCCTACGAGCAGTACTTC | CASSVGAASYEQYF
TRBJ2-3 | . | TRBV5-1 | TRBD2 | TGCGCCAGCAGCTGGGGGGAGAGGGGCGGGGGGAAGGACACAGATACGCAGTATTTT | CASSWGERGGGKDTDTQYF
TRBJ1-2 | once | TRBV5-6 | . | TGTGCCAGCAGCTCGTTCCGACGGGGTCCTGGCTACACCTTC | CASSSFRRGPGYTF
TRBJ1-1 | . | TRBV7-8 | . | TGTGCCAGCAGCTTAGAGACTATTCGAGAGAACACTGAAGCTTTCTTT | CASSLETIRENTEAFF
TRBJ1-3 | . | TRBV7-6 | . | TGTGCCAGCAGCCATTCTGGAAACACCATATATTTT | CASSHSGNTIYF
TRBJ1-6 | . | TRBV28 | . | TGTGCCAGCAGTTTAGGCAGGGATAATTCACCCCTCCACTTT | CASSLGRDNSPLHF
TRBJ2-3 | . | TRBV4-2 | . | TGTGCCAGCAGCCAACCGGGACATACAGATACGCAGTATTTT | CASSQPGHTDTQYF
TRBJ1-1 | few | TRBV4-1 | . | TGCGCCAGCAGCCACTCCCCCCCCGAGGCTATCACTAACACTGAAGCTTTCTTT | CASSHSPPEAITNTEAFF
TRBJ1-5 | . | TRBV7-9 | . | TGTGCCAGCAGTGGAGGGTCAGGTGGCAATCAGCCCCAGCATTTT | CASSGGSGGNQPQHF
TRBJ2-7 | . | TRBV2 | TRBD1 | TGTGCCAGCAGCAATAGGGACAGGATCGTTGAGCAGTACTTC | CASSNRDRIVEQYF
TRBJ1-2 | once | TRBV6-5 | TRBD1 | TGTGCCAGCAGGTCCGGGACAGCCTATGGCTACACCTTC | CASRSGTAYGYTF
TRBJ1-5 | . | TRBV9 | . | TGTGCCAGCAGCGTAGGGCAGGCAGCCGGTCAGCCCCAGCATTTT | CASSVGQAAGQPQHF
TRBJ1-1 | . | TRBV30 | . | TGTGCCTGGAGTGCGGGGAGTAACACTGAAGCTTTCTTT | CAWSAGSNTEAFF
TRBJ2-7 | . | TRBV19 | . | TGTGCCAGTAGTCCCCGGGGGTACTCCTACGAGCAGTACTTC | CASSPRGYSYEQYF
TRBJ1-6 | . | TRBV19 | . | TGTGCCAGTAGTATAGACGCCGAGCTCCGGGGTTCACCCCTCCACTTT | CASSIDAELRGSPLHF
TRBJ2-5 | . | TRBV5-1 | TRBD1 | TGCGCCAGCAGCTTTACAGGGGGCGGTGAAGAGACCCAGTACTTC | CASSFTGGGEETQYF
TRBJ1-1 | . | TRBV7-9 | . | TGTGCCAGCAGCTTAGAACGGGGGAGTGAAGCTTTCTTT | CASSLERGSEAFF
TRBJ2-7 | . | TRBV4-1 | TRBD2 | TGCGCCAGCAGCCAGGAACCTAGCGGAACCTACGAGCAGTACTTC | CASSQEPSGTYEQYF
TRBJ1-4 | . | TRBV6-5 | . | TGTGCCAGCAGTTACCGGTCAGGGAGGGCTAATGAAAAACTGTTTTTT | CASSYRSGRANEKLFF
TRBJ1-5 | . | TRBV27 | TRBD1 | TGTGCCAGCAGCCCAGGACAGGGGAGACAGCCCCAGCATTTT | CASSPGQGRQPQHF
TRBJ1-4 | . | TRBV6-5 | TRBD1 | TGTGCCAGCAGCGACAGGGGAACTAATGAAAAACTGTTTTTT | CASSDRGTNEKLFF
TRBJ2-7 | . | TRBV7-2 | . | TGTGCCAGCAGCTCGGGACTGAGCTACGAGCAGTACTTC | CASSSGLSYEQYF
TRBJ2-5 | once | TRBV5-1 | TRBD2 | TGCGCCAGCAGCTTCCCGAGCGGGGGGAGCGGAGAGACCCAGTACTTC | CASSFPSGGSGETQYF
TRBJ1-2 | . | TRBV2 | TRBD1 | TGTGCCAGCAGGAACCAGGGGGCGCGGAGCGGCTACACCTTC | CASRNQGARSGYTF
TRBJ2-7 | . | TRBV4-1 | TRBD1 | TGCGCCAGCAGCCAAGTTGGGGGGGACAGGGGGCCTGAGCAGTACTTC | CASSQVGGDRGPEQYF
TRBJ1-1 | once | TRBV7-6 | TRBD1 | TGTGCCAGCAGCTTAGGGAGGACAGGGACGAACACTGAAGCTTTCTTT | CASSLGRTGTNTEAFF
TRBJ1-5 | . | TRBV6-6 | . | TGTGCCAGCAGTCTCTCAGCAGGACCCCAGCATTTT | CASSLSAGPQHF
TRBJ2-2 | . | TRBV7-6 | TRBD1 | TGTGCCAGCAGCTGGACAGGGTCCGGGGAGCTGTTTTTT | CASSWTGSGELFF
TRBJ1-2 | . | TRBV19 | . | TGTGCCACCTCCCAGGGGCCCTATGGCTACACCTTC | CATSQGPYGYTF
TRBJ2-1 | . | TRBV5-1 | TRBD2 | TGCGCCAGCAGCTTGGGGTCTAGCGGGGGCCCGAGCGGGCAGTTCTTC | CASSLGSSGGPSGQFF
TRBJ2-7 | . | TRBV9 | . | TGTGCCAGCAGCGTAGAAGAGGGCTCCGGCACCTACGAGCAGTACTTC | CASSVEEGSGTYEQYF
TRBJ1-5 | few | TRBV28 | . | TGTGCCAGCAAATCCCAGACAGGTAATCAGCCCCAGCATTTT | CASKSQTGNQPQHF
TRBJ1-4 | . | TRBV19 | TRBD1 | TGTGCCAGTACCTGGGGACAGGGCGACGAAAAACTGTTTTTT | CASTWGQGDEKLFF
TRBJ2-5 | . | TRBV7-8 | . | TGTGCCAGCAGCCCCCGGGAGAGGGCACAGACCCAGTACTTC | CASSPRERAQTQYF
TRBJ1-5 | . | TRBV29-1 | TRBD1 | TGCAGCGGAGGACAGGGGGCTTTAAATCAGCCCCAGCATTTT | CSGGQGALNQPQHF
TRBJ1-2 | . | TRBV27 | . | TGTGCCAGCAGTTCGTTAGGGCAGGACAACTACACCTTC | CASSSLGQDNYTF
TRBJ1-1 | . | TRBV7-2 | . | TGTGCCAGCAGCTCTCTCCGGAGCACTGAAGCTTTCTTT | CASSSLRSTEAFF
TRBJ2-7 | once | TRBV4-1 | . | TGCGCCAGCAGCCAAGGGATGACTGGTGGATACGAGCAGTACTTC | CASSQGMTGGYEQYF
TRBJ2-1 | . | TRBV19 | . | TGTGCCAGTAGTATTCGGCAGGGAGGAACCTACAATGAGCAGTTCTTC | CASSIRQGGTYNEQFF
TRBJ2-2 | few | TRBV5-1 | TRBD2 | TGCGCCAGTCGCGGGACTAGCGGCACCGGGGAGCTGTTTTTT | CASRGTSGTGELFF